This is a list of T cell receptor beta chains from one sample in a study of CD8 T cells in Susac syndrome. Via MiXCR, TCRdb re-called the immunoSEQ multiplex PCR reads, giving one row per CDR3 protein. The table shows approximately 120,000 distinct CDR3 sequences, with 90% to 95% occurring only once. Sequences were obtained from CD4+ T cells from PBMCs. All receptors come from a human donor in good health. Both conserved end residues are part of each CDR3. The D gene is left open where the match is weak. Rows may omit the clone size; those that give it use once, few, many or a size class.

>.|TRBD1|TRBV5-4|TRBJ1-2
TGTGCCAGCAGCTTGACGGGACAGGGAAGGTACCGACATGGCTACACCTTC
CASSLTGQGRYRHGYTF
>.|.|TRBV5-4|TRBJ1-2
TGTGCCAGCAGCTTGAACAGGGTCTATGGCTACACCTTC
CASSLNRVYGYTF
>.|TRBD2|TRBV5-4|TRBJ2-2
TGTGCCAGCAGCTGGGGACTAGACAACACCGGGGAGCTGTTTTTT
CASSWGLDNTGELFF
>.|.|TRBV6-1|TRBJ2-7
TGTGCCAGCAGTCTAGACTACTACGAGCAGTACTTC
CASSLDYYEQYF
>.|.|TRBV12-3/TRBV12-4|TRBJ1-1
TGTGCCAGCAGTTTACAGGCCCCGGCGGGAGCTTTCTTT
CASSLQAPAGAFF
>.|.|TRBV5-1|TRBJ2-5
TGCGCCAGCAGCTTTAATAGGGGGCAAGAGACCCAGTACTTC
CASSFNRGQETQYF
>.|TRBD1|TRBV5-1|TRBJ2-5
TGCGCCAGCTCCCGGGACAGGGGCCTGGAGACACAGTACTTC
CASSRDRGLETQYF
>few|TRBD2|TRBV7-9|TRBJ2-7
TGTGCCAGCAGCTTAGGACTAGCGGGACCCTACGAGCAGTACTTC
CASSLGLAGPYEQYF
>.|TRBD2|TRBV6-1|TRBJ2-7
TGTGCCAGCGGAAGAGGACTAGCGGGACCCTACGAGCAGTACTTC
CASGRGLAGPYEQYF
>.|TRBD1|TRBV20-1|TRBJ2-2
TGCAGTGCGACGAGGACAGGTCGCACCGGGGAGCTGTTTTTT
CSATRTGRTGELFF
>.|.|TRBV4-3|TRBJ2-3
TGCGCCAGCAGCCAAGACCCCGGCACAGCGCACACAGATACGCAGTATTTT
CASSQDPGTAHTDTQYF
>.|.|TRBV7-9|TRBJ1-1
TGTGCCAGCAGCTTAGAGGTCGCTGAAGCTTTCTTT
CASSLEVAEAFF
>.|.|TRBV5-4|TRBJ2-5
TGTGCCAGCAGCTTGGACAGCAGAGTTCAAGAGACCCAGTACTTC
CASSLDSRVQETQYF
>.|TRBD1|TRBV12-3/TRBV12-4|TRBJ1-2
TGTGCCAGCAGCACTTCCGGGACAGGGACCGGCTACACCTTC
CASSTSGTGTGYTF
>.|.|TRBV27|TRBJ1-2
TGTGCCAGCAGTTACGCCACGGGAGGTGGCTACACCTTC
CASSYATGGGYTF
>.|TRBD2|TRBV5-1|TRBJ2-3
TGCGCCAGCAGCAGAACTAGCGGCCCTAGCACAGATACGCAGTATTTT
CASSRTSGPSTDTQYF
>.|TRBD2|TRBV3-1|TRBJ2-1
TGTGCCAGCAGCCAAGAACGACTAGCGTCCCACAATGAGCAGTTCTTC
CASSQERLASHNEQFF
>.|.|TRBV29-1|TRBJ2-3
TGCAGCGTTGAAGGGGATACGCAGTATTTT
CSVEGDTQYF
>.|TRBD2|TRBV11-2|TRBJ2-7
TGTGCCAGCAGAAGACTAGCGGGAGGGCCTTACGAGCAGTACTTC
CASRRLAGGPYEQYF
>once|TRBD1|TRBV29-1|TRBJ2-5
TGCGGATGGACAGGGGACGAGACCCAGTACTTC
CGWTGDETQYF
>.|.|TRBV19|TRBJ2-2
TGTGCCAGTAGTATACAGTTATCCGGGGAGCTGTTTTTT
CASSIQLSGELFF
>.|TRBD1|TRBV7-9|TRBJ1-1
TGTGCCAGCAGCCCCATGGGGACAGGGTTGGACACTGAAGCTTTCTTT
CASSPMGTGLDTEAFF
>.|.|TRBV5-1|TRBJ2-7
TGCGCCAGCAGCTTGGCAGGTGATCGCTACGAGCAGTACTTC
CASSLAGDRYEQYF
>.|TRBD1|TRBV5-1|TRBJ2-2
TGCGCCAGCAGCTACAGGGGAGAATTATCCGGGGAGCTGTTTTTT
CASSYRGELSGELFF
>.|TRBD2|TRBV29-1|TRBJ2-7
TGCAGCGTTGAAGGGCTAGGTAGCGGGAGGGCCGCGACAAACGAGCAGTACTTC
CSVEGLGSGRAATNEQYF
>.|TRBD1|TRBV29-1|TRBJ2-1
TGCAGCGTTGTTAAAGGGGGCCGTGAGCAGTTCTTC
CSVVKGGREQFF
>.|.|TRBV7-8|TRBJ2-7
TGTGCCAGCAGCTTAATCCCCTACGAGCAGTACTTC
CASSLIPYEQYF
>.|.|TRBV5-1|TRBJ2-3
TGCGCCAGCAAAAAATGGGGTCCTAGCACAGATACGCAGTATTTT
CASKKWGPSTDTQYF
>.|TRBD2|TRBV12-3/TRBV12-4|TRBJ2-6
TGTGCCAGCAGTCCAACTAGCGGGAGGGCCAACGTCCTGACTTTC
CASSPTSGRANVLTF
>.|TRBD2|TRBV5-1|TRBJ2-1
TGCGCCAGCAGCTTGTGGGCGGGAGGAGCCAATGAGCAGTTCTTC
CASSLWAGGANEQFF
>.|.|TRBV12-3/TRBV12-4|TRBJ1-5
TGTGCCAGCAGGGGCCAGGACAATCAGCCCCAGCATTTT
CASRGQDNQPQHF
>.|.|TRBV10-3|TRBJ1-3
TGTGCCATCACCGGGGCCTCTGGAAACACCATATATTTT
CAITGASGNTIYF
>.|TRBD1|TRBV29-1|TRBJ1-5
TGCAGCGCCCGGACAGGGAATCAGCCCCAGCATTTT
CSARTGNQPQHF
>.|TRBD1|TRBV29-1|TRBJ2-1
TGCAGCGTTACCTCGGACAGGGGAAGGTACAATGAGCAGTTCTTC
CSVTSDRGRYNEQFF
>.|.|TRBV3-1|TRBJ2-7
TGTGCCAGCAGCCAGGGTGGGTACGAGCAGTACTTC
CASSQGGYEQYF
>.|TRBD2|TRBV7-9|TRBJ2-1
TGTGCCAGCAGCCGATTCCGGGGGTCCGGCGGGAGGGGGGAGCAGTTCTTC
CASSRFRGSGGRGEQFF
>.|TRBD2|TRBV6-2/TRBV6-3|TRBJ2-1
TGTGCCAGTCAGCGGGAGGGCCTGGACAATGAGCAGTTCTTC
CASQREGLDNEQFF
>.|TRBD2|TRBV5-6|TRBJ2-3
TGTGCCAGCAGCTTCGCGGGTAGCGGGCTAAGCACAGATACGCAGTATTTT
CASSFAGSGLSTDTQYF
>.|.|TRBV7-2|TRBJ2-7
TGTGCCAGCAGCTTAGATCGGGCCAGCCGAGGGGGCGAGCAGTACTTC
CASSLDRASRGGEQYF
>.|.|TRBV5-4|TRBJ2-5
TGTGCCAGCAGCTCCTACGGGGGGCCCAATCAAGAGACCCAGTACTTC
CASSSYGGPNQETQYF
>.|TRBD1|TRBV5-6|TRBJ2-3
TGTGCCAGCAGCAGAGGACAGGGGGCCGCAGATACGCAGTATTTT
CASSRGQGAADTQYF
>.|TRBD2|TRBV13|TRBJ2-3
TGTGCCAGCAGCCCCGACCCCCTAGCGGGGAGCACAGATACGCAGTATTTT
CASSPDPLAGSTDTQYF
>.|.|TRBV5-1|TRBJ1-1
TGCGCCAGCAGCTTGGGGCAGGGTGGTGAAGCTTTCTTT
CASSLGQGGEAFF
>few|TRBD2|TRBV7-8|TRBJ2-1
TGTGCCAGCAGCTTAGGACTAGCGACACCCTACAATGAGCAGTTCTTC
CASSLGLATPYNEQFF